A single sample is the source of the 4 T cell receptor beta chains below, sequenced in a study of blood T cells in healthy people across ages. Then a second PCR, running about 6 to 12 cycles, was carried out with a sample-barcoded 5' primer and a J-beta primer mix. TCRdb ran MiXCR on the 5' RACE reads and lists one entry per CDR3 protein. The table lists 870,000 or so distinct CDR3 sequences, 29% of them singletons. The sequenced sample consisted of blood. Receptors originate from a woman of 80 years or more in good health.

This clonotype was detected ten times or more. The rearrangement joins TRBV6-2 or TRBV6-3 to TRBJ1-2; D gene unclear. Trimming stripped 8 bases from V and 6 bases from J, with 13 bases between. This CDR3 is 12 amino acids long. Germline values: CDR1 MNHEY, CDR2 SVGEGT. CDR3 amino acids: CASGEVKDGYTF. In nucleotides, the CDR3 is TGTGCCAGCGGAGAGGTTAAGGATGGCTACACCTTC.

This clonotype was seen a single time. At one boundary the junction diverges from the germline segment, which might be a read error. The J gene is TRBJ2-5, the V gene TRBV30; TRBD2 matches 10 bases. Per the germline V gene, CDR1 is GTSNPN and CDR2 is SVGIG (reference sequence). CDR3 length equals 13 residues. The CDR3: CVWRPSGGNEQYF. CDR3 nucleotide sequence: TGTGTCTGGAGACCTAGCGGGGGCAATGAGCAGTACTTC.

The chain combines TRBV7-3 with TRBJ2-5, with TRBD2 as a possible D gene (6 bases). The J call may be in error: the DNA end matches TRBJ2-7 better. Germline V gives CDR1 SGHTA, CDR2 FQGTGA. The CDR3 length is 13 residues. The CDR3, as DNA: TGTGCCAGCAGCCCTGCGGGAAACTACGAGCAGTACTTC. Protein: CASSPAGNYEQYF.

Many counts were recorded for this clonotype. This rearrangement joins TRBV5-4 to TRBJ2-5; 12 bases line up with TRBD2. The ends lost 4 bases at V and 5 bases at J; junction bases unmatched: 12. Germline CDR1 and CDR2: SGHNT and YYREEE (reference sequence). This CDR3 has 17 residues. The CDR3 loop is CASSPPLAGGPGETQYF. For the CDR3, the DNA is TGTGCCAGCAGCCCGCCGCTAGCGGGGGGGCCGGGTGAGACCCAGTACTTC.